This TCR beta chain was sequenced for a study of blood T cell repertoires in COVID-19. Study overall: PBMCs, B-cell-depleted T cells, or T cells were the source of the cDNA or gDNA that made up the material.

Profiling relied on immunoSEQ multiplex PCR, and the TCRdb table lists in-frame clones only, not all of them. Of approximately 300,000 clones in the sample, more than 70% were seen once. Each recovered donor of Cohort 3 presented with two negative PCRs, clearance, or symptom resolution. This TCR derives from a woman between 25 and 40 years old who had recovered from COVID-19. Specimen: PBMCs or T cells enriched from blood (not recorded which).

The CDR3 reads CASSHGEWSNQPQHF. The CDR3 DNA reads TGTGCCAGCAGCCACGGAGAATGGAGCAATCAGCCCCAGCATTTT. The genes are TRBV7-8 and TRBJ1-5; no clear D. The V and J ends lost 5 bases and 1 base respectively, with 12 bases between them. There are 15 residues in the CDR3. Germline CDR1 and CDR2: SGHVS and FQNEAQ.